This TCR beta chain was sequenced during a study of cytomegalovirus exposure and HLA in healthy donors. At the level of the study: A prior study identified approximately 110 million unique TCR beta sequences from roughly 170 million T cells.

Details on this clone: Its cognate antigen is unknown.

PCR employed 60 Vbeta and 13 Jbeta primers. The method was immunoSEQ multiplex PCR; TCRdb's version includes in-frame clones alone and lacks a portion of them. The sample lists about 67,000 clones, about two thirds seen once, with approximately 2.1% in the top ten. In germline, CDR1 is SGDLS, CDR2 YYNGEE. The CDR3 is made up of 15 amino acids. Deletions cut 1 base from V and 6 bases from J, with 11 bases between. General study results and limits: Clonal expansion, a later analysis showed, was greater in HLA-associated TCR beta chains than in equally common others. Fewer than 200 TCR beta chains were listed as cytomegalovirus-associated.

The genes are TRBV9 and TRBJ1-6; a possible D gene is TRBD1 (5 bases). The origin of this receptor is a woman aged 25 to 39 in good health and CMV-seronegative. The sequencing sample was made of PBMCs. CDR3 DNA: TGTGCCAGCAGCGTACAGGGAACCTCTAATTCACCCCTCCACTTT. It is translated as CASSVQGTSNSPLHF.